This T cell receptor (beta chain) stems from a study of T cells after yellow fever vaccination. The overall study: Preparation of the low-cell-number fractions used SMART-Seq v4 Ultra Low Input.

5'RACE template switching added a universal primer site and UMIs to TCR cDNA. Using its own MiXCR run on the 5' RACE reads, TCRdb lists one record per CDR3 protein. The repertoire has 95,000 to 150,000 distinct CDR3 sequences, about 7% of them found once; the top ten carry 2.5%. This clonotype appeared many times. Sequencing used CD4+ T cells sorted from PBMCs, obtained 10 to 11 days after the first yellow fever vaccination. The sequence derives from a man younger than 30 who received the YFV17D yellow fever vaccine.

The CDR3 nucleotides are TGTGCCAGCAAGAGTGTAAGCAATCAGCCCCAGCATTTT. Translated, it gives CASKSVSNQPQHF. The chain links TRBV6-6 to TRBJ1-5, with D uncertain. CDR1 is MNHNY, CDR2 SVGAGI, per germline (reference sequence). The CDR3 sequence is 13 residues long. Trimming left V 7 bases short and J 1 base short, with 8 bases between.